This T cell receptor (beta chain) was sequenced during a study of blood T cell repertoires in COVID-19. The table came from immunoSEQ multiplex PCR; TCRdb's copy has only in-frame clones and leaves some out. This sample has approximately 210,000 clones, with around 82% found just once. The CDR3 is 15 amino acids. The germline gives CDR1 GTSNPN, CDR2 SVGIG (reference sequence). V shed 0 bases and J 9 bases; nucleotides not matched to a gene: 13. This chain links TRBV30 with TRBJ1-2, with TRBD1 matching over 7 bases. Source material: peripheral blood. This TCR was recovered from a woman of 80 years or more with acute or convalescent COVID-19. DNA for the CDR3: TGTGCCTGGAGTGTAGGCAGGGGGGCTCCGGATAGCTACACCTTC. Encoded protein: CAWSVGRGAPDSYTF. Complete variable domain (other parts from reference TRBV30 and TRBJ1-2): SQTIHQWPATLVQPVGSPLSLECTVEGTSNPNLYWYRQAAGRGLQLLFYSVGIGQISSEVPQNLSASRPQDRQFILSSKKLLLSDSGFYLCAWSVGRGAPDSYTFGSGTRLTVV.